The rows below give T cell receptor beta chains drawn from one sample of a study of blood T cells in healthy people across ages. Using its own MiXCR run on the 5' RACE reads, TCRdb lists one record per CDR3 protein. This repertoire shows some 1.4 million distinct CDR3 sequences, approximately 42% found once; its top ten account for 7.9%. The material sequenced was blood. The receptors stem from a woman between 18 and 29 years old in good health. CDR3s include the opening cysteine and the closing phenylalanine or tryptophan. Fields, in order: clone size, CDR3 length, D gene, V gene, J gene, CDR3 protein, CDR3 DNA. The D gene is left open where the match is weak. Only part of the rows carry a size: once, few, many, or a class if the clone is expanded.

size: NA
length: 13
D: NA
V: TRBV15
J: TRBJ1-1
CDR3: CATSEGVNTEAFF
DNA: TGTGCCACCAGTGAGGGGGTAAACACTGAAGCTTTCTTT

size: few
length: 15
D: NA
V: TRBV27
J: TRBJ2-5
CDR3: CASSSIGGLQETQYF
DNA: TGTGCCAGCAGTTCTATCGGGGGACTGCAAGAGACCCAGTACTTC

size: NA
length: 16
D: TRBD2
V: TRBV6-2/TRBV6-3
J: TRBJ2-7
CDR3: CASSALWTSLAYEQYF
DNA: TGTGCCAGCAGTGCCCTCTGGACTAGTCTGGCCTACGAGCAGTACTTC

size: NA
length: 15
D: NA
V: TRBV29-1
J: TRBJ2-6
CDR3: CSVEGGSPGDNVLTF
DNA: TGCAGCGTTGAAGGCGGATCCCCTGGGGACAACGTCCTGACTTTC

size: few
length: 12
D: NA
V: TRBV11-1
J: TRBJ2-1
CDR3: CASSSGPGEQFF
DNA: TGTGCCAGCAGCTCCGGACCAGGGGAGCAGTTCTTC

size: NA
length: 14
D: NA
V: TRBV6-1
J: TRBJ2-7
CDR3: CASSGGWGRYEQYF
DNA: TGTGCCAGCAGTGGGGGATGGGGCCGCTACGAGCAGTACTTC

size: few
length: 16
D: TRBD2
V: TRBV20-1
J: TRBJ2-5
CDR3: CSAVGLAGVYKETQYF
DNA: TGCAGTGCTGTGGGACTAGCGGGGGTCTATAAGGAGACCCAGTACTTC

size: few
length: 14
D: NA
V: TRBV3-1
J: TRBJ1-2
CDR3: CASSPRGFNYGYTF
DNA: TGTGCCAGCAGCCCCCGGGGGTTTAACTATGGCTACACCTTC

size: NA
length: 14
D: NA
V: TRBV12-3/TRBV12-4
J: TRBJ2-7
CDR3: CASSELAALYEQYF
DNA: TGTGCCAGCAGTGAACTAGCAGCGTTATACGAGCAGTACTTC

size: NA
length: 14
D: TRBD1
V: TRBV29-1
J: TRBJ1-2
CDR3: CSVFGGDSGMGYTF
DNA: TGCAGCGTCTTTGGGGGGGACAGCGGAATGGGCTACACCTTC

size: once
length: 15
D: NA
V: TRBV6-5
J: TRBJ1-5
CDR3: CASSYAVNSNQPQHF
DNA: TGTGCCAGCAGTTATGCTGTTAATAGCAATCAGCCCCAGCATTTT

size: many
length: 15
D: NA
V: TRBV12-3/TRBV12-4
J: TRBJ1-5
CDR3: CASSLSGTSNQPQHF
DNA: TGCGCCAGCAGCTTGTCCGGGACAAGCAATCAGCCCCAGCATTTT

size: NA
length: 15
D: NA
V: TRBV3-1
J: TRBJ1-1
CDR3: CASSHAQVGDTEAFF
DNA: TGTGCCAGCAGCCATGCACAGGTCGGAGACACTGAAGCTTTCTTT

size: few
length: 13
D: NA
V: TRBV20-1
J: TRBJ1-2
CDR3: CSAFAGANYGYTF
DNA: TGCAGTGCATTCGCAGGGGCTAACTATGGCTACACCTTC

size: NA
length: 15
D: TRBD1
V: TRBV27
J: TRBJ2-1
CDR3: CATYARDRRLNEQFF
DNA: TGTGCCACCTACGCCCGGGACAGGAGGTTAAATGAGCAGTTCTTC

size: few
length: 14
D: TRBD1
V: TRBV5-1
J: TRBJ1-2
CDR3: CASSLAEGANGYTF
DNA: TGCGCCAGCAGCTTGGCGGAGGGGGCGAATGGCTACACCTTC

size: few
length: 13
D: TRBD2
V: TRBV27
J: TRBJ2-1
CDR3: CASVAGPYNEQFF
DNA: TGTGCCAGCGTAGCGGGGCCCTACAATGAGCAGTTCTTC

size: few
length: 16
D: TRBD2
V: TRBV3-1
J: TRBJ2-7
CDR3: CASSQEPQRGSDEQYF
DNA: TGTGCCAGCAGCCAAGAACCTCAGCGGGGTTCCGACGAGCAGTACTTC

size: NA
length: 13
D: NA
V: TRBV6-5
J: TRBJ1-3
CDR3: CASSIGQGNTIYF
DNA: TGTGCCAGCAGTATAGGACAGGGAAACACCATATATTTT

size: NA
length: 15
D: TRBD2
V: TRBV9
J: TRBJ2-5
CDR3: CASSVVSGEGETQYF
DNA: TGTGCCAGCAGCGTAGTTAGCGGGGAGGGAGAGACCCAGTACTTC

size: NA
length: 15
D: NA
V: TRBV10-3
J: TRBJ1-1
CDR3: CAISEPQRGSTEAFF
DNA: TGTGCCATCAGTGAGCCCCAGCGAGGTAGCACTGAAGCTTTCTTT

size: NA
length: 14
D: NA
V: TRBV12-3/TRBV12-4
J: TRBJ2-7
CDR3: CASSRPTGSYEQYF
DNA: TGTGCCAGCAGCCGCCCAACAGGGTCCTACGAGCAGTACTTC

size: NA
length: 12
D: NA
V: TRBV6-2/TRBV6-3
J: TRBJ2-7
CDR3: CASRHRSYEQYF
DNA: TGTGCCAGCCGTCACAGGTCCTACGAGCAGTACTTC

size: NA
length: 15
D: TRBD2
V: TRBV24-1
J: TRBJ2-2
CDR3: CATSGSGRAPGELFF
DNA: TGTGCCACCAGTGGTAGCGGGAGGGCCCCCGGGGAGCTGTTTTTT

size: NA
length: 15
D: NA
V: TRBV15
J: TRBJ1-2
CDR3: CATSTNAGANYGYTF
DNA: TGTGCCACCAGCACTAACGCAGGCGCTAACTATGGCTACACCTTC

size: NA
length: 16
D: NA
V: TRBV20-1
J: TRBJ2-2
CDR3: CSARDGNTRVVGELFF
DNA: TGCAGTGCTAGAGATGGAAACACGAGGGTAGTCGGGGAGCTGTTTTTT

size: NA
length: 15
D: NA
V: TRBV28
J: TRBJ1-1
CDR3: CASTPGGLLNTEAFF
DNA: TGTGCCTCCACTCCGGGGGGGTTGTTGAACACTGAAGCTTTCTTT

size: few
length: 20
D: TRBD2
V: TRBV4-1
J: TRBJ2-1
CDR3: CASSQGPLRTSGGAYNEQFF
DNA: TGCGCCAGCAGCCAAGGCCCGTTGAGGACTAGCGGGGGGGCCTACAATGAGCAGTTCTTC

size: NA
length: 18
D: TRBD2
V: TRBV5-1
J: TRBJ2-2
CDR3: CASSTGFLAGAAAGELFF
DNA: TGCGCCAGCAGCACCGGTTTTCTAGCGGGAGCAGCGGCCGGGGAGCTGTTTTTT

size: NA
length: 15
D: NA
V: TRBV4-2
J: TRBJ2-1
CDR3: CASSQPETSYNEQFF
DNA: TGTGCCAGCAGCCAACCGGAAACCTCCTACAATGAGCAGTTCTTC